What follows are 27 T cell receptor beta chains derived from one specimen sequenced in a study of shared clonotypes between healthy human individuals. Clones were read by immunoSEQ multiplex PCR, and TCRdb kept only the in-frame ones, dropping some. The table records roughly 300,000 clones, over 75% of them present only once. Source material: memory CD8+ T cells sorted from blood. Subset here: CD45RO+ cells pooled with CCR7-negative TemRA cells. The receptors derive from a man aged 18-30 years in good health.

The CDR3 reads CASRPKLGTGDSYEQYF. CDR3 nucleotide sequence: TGTGCCAGCAGGCCTAAGCTCGGGACAGGGGACTCCTACGAGCAGTACTTC. The chain links TRBV7-9 to TRBJ2-7; 10 nucleotides line up with TRBD1. The CDR3 is 17 amino acids. Trimming at V came to 6 bases and at J to 0 bases, leaving 11 bases not matched to a gene. Germline V gene lookup returns CDR1 SEHNR and CDR2 FQNEAQ (reference sequence).

The J gene is TRBJ1-5, the V gene TRBV4-1; D perhaps matches TRBD1 (5 bases). The CDR3 sequence is 16 residues long. The V gene's germline CDR1 is MGHRA and CDR2 YSYEKL. The ends were cut back, 0 bases at V and 0 bases at J, with 9 bases in the middle. Here the CDR3 reads CASSQDPGGSNQPQHF. In nucleotides, the CDR3 is TGCGCCAGCAGCCAAGATCCCGGGGGTAGCAATCAGCCCCAGCATTTT.

The chain joins TRBV5-5 to TRBJ2-1; TRBD2 aligns across 11 bases. CDR1 is SGHKS, CDR2 YYEKEE, per germline (reference sequence). Germline trimming cut 4 bases from V and 1 base from J; bases unmatched to any gene: 16. The CDR3 totals 20 residues. The CDR3 sequence is CASSTWTTSGGRKSYNEQFF. As DNA, the CDR3 is TGTGCCAGCAGCACGTGGACAACTAGCGGGGGAAGGAAGTCCTACAATGAGCAGTTCTTC. The whole variable domain, filled in from reference TRBV5-5 and TRBJ2-1, reads DAGVTQSPTHLIKTRGQQVTLRCSPISGHKSVSWYQQVLGQGPQFIFQYYEKEERGRGNFPDRFSARQFPNYSSELNVNALLLGDSALYLCASSTWTTSGGRKSYNEQFFGPGTRLTVL.

The chain combines TRBV7-2 with TRBJ2-3; no reliable D call. This CDR3 is built from 11 residues. The V and J ends lost 3 bases and 8 bases respectively, with 6 bases between them. Germline values: CDR1 SGHTA, CDR2 FQGNSA. CDR3 sequence reads: CASSFERTQYF. CDR3 nucleotides: TGTGCCAGCAGCTTCGAGCGTACGCAGTATTTT.

The J gene is TRBJ2-5, the V gene TRBV27; D is unclear. The CDR3 runs to 15 residues. Between the trimmed V and J ends, which lost 4 bases and 1 base, there was a span of 13 bases. CDR1 is MNHEY, CDR2 SMNVEV, per germline (reference sequence). The CDR3 coding sequence is TGTGCCAGCAGTTCACCCCTCGACGGCCAAGAGACCCAGTACTTC. This translates into CASSSPLDGQETQYF.

The rearrangement uses TRBV4-1 and TRBJ2-7; 8 bases agree with TRBD1. This CDR3 is built from 14 residues. Germline V CDR1 and CDR2: MGHRA, YSYEKL. Losses at the gene ends were 4 bases for V and 6 bases for J; bases not matched to a gene: 8. CDR3 DNA sequence: TGCGCCAGCAGCCTCAGAGGACAGGGAGGCGAGCAGTACTTC. It encodes CASSLRGQGGEQYF.

The CDR3 loop reads CASSTGTAYNEQFF. As DNA, the CDR3 is TGTGCCAGCAGCACCGGGACAGCCTACAATGAGCAGTTCTTC. The chain carries TRBV9 and TRBJ2-1; 7 bases line up with TRBD1. The CDR3 is 14 amino acids. With V trimmed by 4 bases and J by 2 bases, 3 bases remained unmatched. Germline V gene sequence: CDR1 SGDLS, CDR2 YYNGEE.

The J gene is TRBJ2-7, the V gene TRBV27; a weak D match, TRBD1 (6 bases). Germline-derived CDR1 and CDR2 are MNHEY and SMNVEV (reference sequence). V was cut by 0 bases and J by 7 bases, with 19 bases left in between. This CDR3 contains 16 residues. CDR3 loop: CASSLSQGRVRWEQYF. CDR3 in DNA: TGTGCCAGCAGTTTATCCCAGGGGCGCGTCAGGTGGGAGCAGTACTTC.

The gene calls are TRBV6-6 and TRBJ1-6; the match to TRBD1 covers 10 bases. Germline-derived CDR1 and CDR2 are MNHNY and SVGAGI (reference sequence). The length of the CDR3 is 16 residues. V lost 1 base and J lost 8; bases outside the gene matches: 5. The chain's CDR3 is CASSYYLGTGDSPLHF. CDR3 sequence (DNA): TGTGCCAGCAGTTACTACCTCGGGACAGGGGATTCACCCCTCCACTTT.

The chain couples TRBV7-9 to TRBJ2-1, with 9 bases identical to TRBD1. The CDR3 is 15 residues long. Losses at the gene ends were 6 bases for V and 5 bases for J; bases not matched to a gene: 8. Per the germline V gene, CDR1 is SEHNR and CDR2 is FQNEAQ (reference sequence). CDR3 in amino acids: CASSSTGGFNNEQFF. CDR3 sequence (DNA): TGTGCCAGCAGTTCGACAGGGGGATTTAACAATGAGCAGTTCTTC.

The chain uses TRBV29-1 and TRBJ2-3; the D gene is possibly TRBD2 (6 bases). The V end was cut by 3 bases, the J end by 3 bases, with 10 bases between. The CDR3 covers 13 residues. Germline V CDR1 and CDR2: SQVTM, ANQGSEA. The CDR3 DNA reads as TGCAGCGTTGATTGGCTAGCGACAGATACGCAGTATTTT. Amino acid sequence: CSVDWLATDTQYF.

This clone has more than one count but fewer than ten. The V call is TRBV4-3, the J call TRBJ1-2; D perhaps matches TRBD1 (5 bases). The CDR3 contains 12 residues. Germline lookup yields CDR1 LGHNA and CDR2 YSLEER. Trimming took off 0 bases at V and 13 bases at J, with 12 bases between the two ends. This chain's CDR3 is CASSQDQGEGTF. The CDR3 region has the DNA TGCGCCAGCAGCCAAGACCAGGGAGAAGGCACCTTC.

The chain couples TRBV13 to TRBJ2-7; 13 nucleotides agree with TRBD2. The CDR3 has 15 amino acids. V shed 0 bases, J shed 7 bases, and the junction held 3 bases outside the gene matches. Germline V gene data show CDR1 as PRHDT and CDR2 as FYEKMQ (reference sequence). As DNA, the CDR3 is TGTGCCAGCAGCTTAGGGACTAGCGGGAGGATTGAGCAGTACTTC. Translation: CASSLGTSGRIEQYF.

V gene TRBV6-6 combines with J gene TRBJ1-1; perhaps TRBD1 as D (5 bases). Germline V gene sequence: CDR1 MNHNY, CDR2 SVGAGI (reference sequence). The CDR3 extends over 12 amino acids. Trimming took off 10 bases at V and 1 base at J, with 10 bases between the two ends. CDR3 amino acids: CATETENTEAFF. The CDR3, as DNA: TGTGCCACAGAGACAGAGAACACTGAAGCTTTCTTT.

The chain combines TRBV29-1 with TRBJ2-7, with TRBD1 matching over 7 bases. J was trimmed by 5 bases and V by 6 bases; bases with no gene match: 10. CDR3 length: 13 residues. Germline V gene data show CDR1 as SQVTM and CDR2 as ANQGSEA. For the CDR3, the DNA is TGCAGCGTGTTGAGGACAGGTGCCGACGAGCAGTACTTC. Protein: CSVLRTGADEQYF.

The chain combines TRBV28 with TRBJ1-4; D possibly corresponds to TRBD1 (5 bases). V was pared by 0 bases and J by 0 bases, with 14 bases between. CDR1 is MDHEN, CDR2 SYDVKM, per germline. This CDR3 contains 18 residues. The CDR3 region is CASSLWYQGGATNEKLFF. The CDR3 DNA is TGTGCCAGCAGTTTATGGTATCAGGGTGGAGCAACTAATGAAAAACTGTTTTTT.

The chain carries TRBV29-1 and TRBJ1-2, with TRBD1 as a possible D gene (5 bases). Trimming pared 3 bases from V and 6 bases from J, leaving 20 bases between. The CDR3 is 15 amino acids. Germline V gene lookup returns CDR1 SQVTM and CDR2 ANQGSEA. The CDR3 DNA reads TGCAGCGTTGAGGGAGGGGCCCCAATATCCGATGGCTACACCTTC. The encoded protein is CSVEGGAPISDGYTF.

Turning to this clone: This is likely an artifact of a read error, given a far larger clone one base away. This sample also contains other DNA sequences that code for the same CDR3. The chain uses TRBV6-4 and TRBJ2-2; the match to TRBD2 covers 9 bases. Germline-derived CDR1 and CDR2 are MRHNA and SNTAGT. This CDR3 is built from 16 residues. The V gene end was trimmed by 11 bases and the J gene end by 6 bases; junction bases not matched to a gene: 16. This CDR3 is CARRETGGGASGELFF. The DNA of the CDR3 is TGTGCCCGCCGTGAGACTGGCGGGGGGGCCTCCGGGGAGCTGTTTTTT.

This clone was detected only once. This chain links TRBV2 with TRBJ2-7; D perhaps matches TRBD1 (6 bases). V was pared by 10 bases and J by 0 bases, with 13 bases between. The CDR3 is 13 amino acids. Germline CDR1 and CDR2: SNHLY and FYNNEI. The CDR3 sequence: CAISRQDSYEQYF. In nucleotides, the CDR3 is TGTGCCATTAGCAGACAGGACTCCTACGAGCAGTACTTC. Full variable domain (missing parts from reference TRBV2 and TRBJ2-7): EPEVTQTPSHQVTQMGQEVILRCVPISNHLYFYWYRQILGQKVEFLVSFYNNEISEKSEIFDDQFSVERPDGSNFTLKIRSTKLEDSAMYFCAISRQDSYEQYFGPGTRLTVT.

The rearrangement joins TRBV7-9 to TRBJ2-7; 7 positions agree with TRBD2. With V trimmed by 4 bases and J by 3 bases, 9 bases remained unmatched. The germline V gene has CDR1 SEHNR and CDR2 FQNEAQ (reference sequence). The CDR3 runs to 15 residues. Here the CDR3 reads CASSSASGPLYEQYF. The CDR3 DNA reads TGTGCCAGCAGCTCTGCTAGCGGACCTCTCTACGAGCAGTACTTC.

V gene TRBV9 combines with J gene TRBJ2-3; D is undetermined. The CDR3 consists of 15 residues. Germline V gene lookup returns CDR1 SGDLS and CDR2 YYNGEE. Trimming shortened V by 2 bases and J by 2 bases, and 12 bases separated the two germline ends. Here the CDR3 reads CASSVPDWDTDTQYF. The CDR3 DNA follows: TGTGCCAGCAGCGTCCCCGACTGGGACACAGATACGCAGTATTTT. Full variable domain (missing parts from reference TRBV9 and TRBJ2-3): DSGVTQTPKHLITATGQRVTLRCSPRSGDLSVYWYQQSLDQGLQFLIQYYNGEERAKGNILERFSAQQFPDLHSELNLSSLELGDSALYFCASSVPDWDTDTQYFGPGTRLTVL.

This clone occurred once. The chain joins TRBV28 to TRBJ1-4; TRBD1 agrees at 8 bases. V was clipped by 6 bases and J by 7 bases; unmatched bases: 7. The germline V gene has CDR1 MDHEN and CDR2 SYDVKM. The CDR3 contains 14 residues. The CDR3 loop reads CASREQGVVEKLFF. In nucleotides, the CDR3 is TGTGCCAGCAGAGAACAGGGGGTCGTTGAAAAACTGTTTTTT.

This chain uses TRBV27 with TRBJ2-2; no definite D call. Germline V CDR1 and CDR2: MNHEY, SMNVEV (reference sequence). Trimming cost V 0 bases and J 6 bases, with 5 bases left between them. CDR3 size: 13 residues. The CDR3 nucleotides read TGTGCCAGCAGTTTATCGGGTCCCGGGGAGCTGTTTTTT. This gives the protein CASSLSGPGELFF.

As for this clone: A far bigger clonotype differs at one base, so this is likely a read error. The sample carries other DNA sequences with the same CDR3. The rearrangement links TRBV30 to TRBJ2-5, with TRBD1 identical over 11 bases. Losses at the gene ends were 4 bases for V and 4 bases for J; bases not matched to a gene: 8. The CDR3 runs to 15 residues. CDR1 GTSNPN and CDR2 SVGIG come from the germline V gene (reference sequence). In DNA, the CDR3 is TGTGCCTGGACCGGGACAGGGGGAGAGGTAGAGACCCAGTACTTC. This encodes CAWTGTGGEVETQYF.

V is TRBV7-9 and J is TRBJ2-5; no definite D call. Trimming stripped 5 bases from V and 6 bases from J, with 13 bases between. The CDR3 contains 13 residues. Germline loops: CDR1 SEHNR, CDR2 FQNEAQ (reference sequence). The CDR3 region has the DNA TGTGCCAGCAGCCCCCATGAGTCCCAGACCCAGTACTTC. Translating it yields CASSPHESQTQYF.

This clone showed up just once. The chain carries TRBV30 and TRBJ2-1; TRBD2 aligns across 12 bases. The trim removed 0 bases at V and 10 bases at J, leaving 10 bases unmatched. The germline CDR1 and CDR2 sequences are GTSNPN and SVGIG (reference sequence). This CDR3 contains 16 residues. The CDR3 sequence is CAWSVLETSGRSEQFF. For the CDR3, the DNA is TGTGCCTGGAGTGTACTCGAGACTAGCGGGAGATCGGAGCAGTTCTTC.

The rearrangement links TRBV13 to TRBJ2-1; 7 bases fit TRBD1. The V gene end was trimmed by 4 bases and the J gene end by 6 bases; junction bases not matched to a gene: 6. The V gene's germline CDR1 is PRHDT and CDR2 FYEKMQ (reference sequence). The CDR3 has 14 residues. The CDR3 nucleotides read TGTGCCAGCAGCTACGACAGGGCGGGCAATGAGCAGTTCTTC. Its protein product is CASSYDRAGNEQFF.